The clone carrying this TCR beta chain showed up just a few times. The data were obtained in a study of blood T cell repertoires in COVID-19. Study-wide context: COVID-19 samples, acute and convalescent, were from the United States, Italy and Spain.

Clones were sequenced by immunoSEQ multiplex PCR, and TCRdb holds only the in-frame ones, with some missing. The sample lists approximately 260,000 clones, around 88% occurring once. The CDR3 consists of 14 residues. The germline V gene encodes CDR1 SGHVS and CDR2 FNYEAQ. The ends were cut back, 5 bases at V and 4 bases at J, with 14 bases in the middle. The receptor's source is a middle-aged woman with acute COVID-19. The sample taken for sequencing was PBMCs or T cells enriched from blood (not recorded which). The genes are TRBV7-6 and TRBJ1-2; TRBD1 is a possible D gene (5 bases). This CDR3 reads CASSLDPQGYGYTF. Written as DNA, the CDR3 is TGTGCCAGCAGCCTGGACCCGCAGGGCTATGGCTACACCTTC. Complete variable domain (other parts from reference TRBV7-6 and TRBJ1-2): GAGVSQSPRYKVTKRGQDVALRCDPISGHVSLYWYRQALGQGPEFLTYFNYEAQQDKSGLPNDRFSAERPEGSISTLTIQRTEQRDSAMYRCASSLDPQGYGYTFGSGTRLTVV.